The following is a TCR beta chain sequence with its context. The sample holds a few counts of this clonotype. No cognate antigen has been identified for it. Per-base quality was not reported, and no clone a single base away is much larger than it. This specimen comes from a study of identical twins (TCRdb year 2016). As for the study more broadly: The study deep-sequenced TCR alpha and beta repertoires from monozygotic twins, unrelated adults of various ages and cord blood to test whether fetal clonotypes persist. To rule out contamination, the twin experiments were replicated at different times with different library preparation protocols. Study-wide conclusions, independent of this receptor: Zero-insertion analyses could be partly confounded by invariant T cells such as MAIT and iNKT, though diverse VJ usage argued against such confounding for most clonotypes. Recombination models systematically underestimated out-of-frame TCR alpha sharing in monozygotic twins but agreed with sharing between unrelated individuals. A weaker excess of twin sharing was found in beta out-of-frame sequences because the signal-to-noise ratio was lowered by fewer shared sequences. Fewer insertions were carried by abundant cord blood beta clonotypes, a similar but weaker trend appeared in young adult naive repertoires, and no such trend appeared in memory repertoires. Because the same donors could not be followed over many years, the conclusions depended on cross-sectional statistical analysis. Compared with coincidental sharing between unrelated individuals, out-of-frame TCR alpha sequences shared between twins had an excess of sequences with low generation probability.

From the cysteine up to the phenylalanine, the CDR3 has a length of 15 residues. Solely the CDR3 DNA is kept, with 45 bases framed from the first base. Looking up the germline V gene yields CDR1 SGDLS and CDR2 YYNGEE. For this chain, trimming is 3 bases at the V end and 2 bases at the J end, and the number of junction bases without a gene match is 7. Only healthy Caucasian donors were included. Three pairs of female monozygotic twins, all aged roughly 18 to 29 years, made up the twin cohort. Positive isolation kits from Invitrogen were used to isolate CD4+ and CD8+ T cell populations. The library relied on 5' RACE. The sequencer listed for this sample is Illumina HiSeq 2000. Template switching added a universal primer binding site, and the final cDNA carried a unique molecular identifier that allowed TCR cDNA molecules to be counted accurately. First-strand cDNA for TCR alpha and beta chains was synthesized from specific primers in the conserved constant-segment region. To control for contamination, every cDNA library carried two barcodes: a SMART-Mk sample barcode plus Illumina barcodes. TruSeq adapter sequences along with Illumina sample barcodes were introduced in two successive PCR steps. Sequencing of the TCR alpha and beta cDNA libraries was done on the Illumina HiSeq platform using custom primers. From the authors' description of their analysis: MiGEC was used to process raw reads and extract unique molecular identifiers, and MiXCR was used to find CDR3 positions. For each individual, recombination models were inferred using an EM algorithm with the repgenHMM and IGoR tools. The analysis of shared clonotypes was done with the tcR package in R, with sharing normalized by the product of cloneset sizes. To study raw recombination free of thymic and clonal selection effects, out-of-frame nonproductive sequences were analyzed. TCRdb reanalyzed the raw reads on its own, using fastp at Q25 for trimming and MiXCR for clone calling, and kept in-frame beta chains. Each record represents a unique CDR3 protein, reported with the most common genes and DNA among its rows. These V and J calls originate from TCRdb's pipeline instead of the authors' own analysis. The sample table records approximately 220,000 distinct CDR3 sequences; around 7.6% of these occur just once. Jointly, the top ten make up 5.4% of the sample.

These data also formed part of another study, on yellow fever vaccine responses in identical twins. The second study's paper adds: According to the authors, in identical twins the way T cells responded to vaccination appeared partly convergent and partly personalized. Focusing on identical twins, the study followed the T cell clones that responded to the vaccine, and did so with precision.

This clonotype was sampled from a woman younger than 30 in good health. Recombination connected TRBV9 to TRBJ2-7, with 8 middle bases fitting TRBD1. The specimen was CD8+ T cells sorted from blood. The CDR3 protein is CASSAGQGVPYEQYF. The nucleotides read TGTGCCAGCAGCGCTGGACAGGGAGTCCCCTACGAGCAGTACTTC.